One and the same sample provided the 27 T cell receptor beta chains below, sequenced in a study of blood T cell repertoires in COVID-19. The protocol was immunoSEQ multiplex PCR, while the TCRdb copy is restricted to in-frame clones and leaves out a portion. In the table there are about 170,000 clones, approximately 86% of which are singletons. The sample consisted of peripheral blood. The receptors were sampled from a man in his 70s with acute or convalescent COVID-19.

This clone has a single count. This chain links TRBV6-1 with TRBJ1-1; no firm D call. V dropped 3 bases and J dropped 1 base, with 12 bases sitting between them. The CDR3 length is 15 residues. The germline V gene encodes CDR1 MNHNS and CDR2 SASEGT. This CDR3 reads CASSDEGSPNTEAFF. CDR3 DNA: TGTGCCAGCAGTGACGAGGGATCCCCGAACACTGAAGCTTTCTTT.

This clone is a singleton in its sample. The chain uses TRBV5-1 and TRBJ2-1, with 7 positions matching TRBD2. The junction had 8 bases not matched to a gene; V was cut back by 2 bases and J by 0 bases. The CDR3 runs to 17 residues. Germline-derived CDR1 and CDR2 are SGHRS and YFSETQ. CDR3 DNA: TGCGCCAGCAGCTTCCTCGCACTAGCGAACTCCTACAATGAGCAGTTCTTC. As protein: CASSFLALANSYNEQFF.

Only one count was recorded for this clone. The chain couples TRBV29-1 to TRBJ2-3, with TRBD2 matching 8 bases. The CDR3 extends over 14 amino acids. The J segment lost 5 bases and the V segment lost 4 bases, leaving 8 bases of the junction unmatched. Germline V CDR1 and CDR2: SQVTM, ANQGSEA. The CDR3 DNA follows: TGCAGCGTTGGTTCCGGGAGGGCCGTAGATACGCAGTATTTT. It yields the protein CSVGSGRAVDTQYF.

The rearrangement uses TRBV6-2 or TRBV6-3 and TRBJ1-3; 7 nucleotides align to TRBD1. This CDR3 is built from 14 residues. V trimming: 6 bases; J trimming: 2 bases; junction bases outside the gene matches: 4. Germline V gene lookup returns CDR1 MNHEY and CDR2 SVGEGT. The chain's CDR3 is CASSSGTAGNTIYF. The CDR3 coding sequence is TGTGCCAGCAGCTCCGGGACAGCTGGAAACACCATATATTTT.

V usage is TRBV7-6 and J usage is TRBJ2-2; no definite D call. Germline V gene lookup returns CDR1 SGHVS and CDR2 FNYEAQ. The CDR3 has 10 residues. The V gene lost 4 bases and the J gene lost 10 bases, with 4 bases spanning the gap. The CDR3 DNA follows: TGTGCCAGCAGCTCTCCGGAGCTGTTTTTT. Translated: CASSSPELFF.

The chain is built from TRBV29-1 and TRBJ2-1; 12 nucleotides match TRBD2. The CDR3 is 19 amino acids. The V segment lost 2 bases and the J segment 1 base; nucleotides outside the gene matches: 12. Germline CDR1 is SQVTM and CDR2 is ANQGSEA. The CDR3 region is CSVEYMLTSGRFSYNEQFF. CDR3 sequence (DNA): TGCAGCGTTGAATACATGTTGACTAGCGGGAGATTTTCCTACAATGAGCAGTTCTTC.

For the CDR3, the DNA is TGTGCCAGCAGCCACGTTTTGGGGAGATTTAAAGCTTTCTTT. Encoded protein: CASSHVLGRFKAFF. V and J are TRBV7-9 and TRBJ1-1; D is unresolved. V was cut by 5 bases and J by 9 bases, with 19 bases left in between. This CDR3 spans 14 amino acids. Germline-derived CDR1 and CDR2 are SEHNR and FQNEAQ (reference sequence).

The table lists this clone with a few counts. J is TRBJ1-6 and V is TRBV10-1; D gene ambiguous. Germline V gene lookup returns CDR1 WNHNN and CDR2 SYGVQD (reference sequence). The V gene lost 2 bases and the J gene lost 4 bases, with 9 bases spanning the gap. The CDR3 is 15 residues long. In DNA, the CDR3 is TGCGCCAGCAGTGAGCCCGGGGATTATAATTCACCCCTCCACTTT. This encodes CASSEPGDYNSPLHF.

CDR3 bases: TGTGCCAGCAGCGCCCACAGGGGGCGCGACGAGCAGTACTTC. Residues: CASSAHRGRDEQYF. The chain employs TRBV11-2 and TRBJ2-7; TRBD1 agrees at 9 bases. The CDR3 sequence is 14 residues long. J was trimmed by 5 bases and V by 5 bases; bases with no gene match: 7. CDR1 SGHAT and CDR2 FQNNGV come from the germline V gene.

The chain uses TRBV5-6 and TRBJ2-5, with D tentatively TRBD1 (5 bases). The CDR3 is 15 residues long. The germline CDR1 and CDR2 sequences are SGHDT and YYEEEE. V was shortened by 1 base and J by 4 bases, with 14 bases between the two germline ends. CDR3 DNA sequence: TGTGCCAGCAGCTTGAGGGGCCCCCGAGGAGAGACCCAGTACTTC. This codes for CASSLRGPRGETQYF.

The chain joins TRBV15 to TRBJ2-3, with a tentative D call TRBD2 (6 bases). This CDR3 has 13 amino acids. Trimming left V 5 bases short and J 5 bases short, with 11 bases between. The V gene's germline CDR1 is LNHNV and CDR2 YYDKDF (reference sequence). The CDR3 DNA reads TGTGCCACCAGCCTAACGGAGGGAGATACGCAGTATTTT. This codes for CATSLTEGDTQYF.

J is TRBJ2-7 and V is TRBV2; 9 nucleotides align to TRBD2. The CDR3 is made up of 13 amino acids. Germline lookup yields CDR1 SNHLY and CDR2 FYNNEI. Losses at the gene ends were 2 bases for V and 12 bases for J; bases not matched to a gene: 8. The CDR3 nucleotides are TGTGCCAGCAGTGAAAGGCCGCTAGCGGGAAGGTACTTC. Encoded protein: CASSERPLAGRYF.

The chain carries TRBV28 and TRBJ1-2; D remains ambiguous. The CDR3 is 13 residues long. Trimming cost V 3 bases and J 2 bases, with 7 bases left between them. Germline V gene sequence: CDR1 MDHEN, CDR2 SYDVKM. CDR3 bases: TGTGCCAGCAGTTTGAGGCCGAACTATGGCTACACCTTC. It translates to CASSLRPNYGYTF.

The chain recombines TRBV10-3 with TRBJ2-3; 7 bases align to TRBD1. Germline assignment: CDR1 ENHRY and CDR2 SYGVKD. CDR3 size: 16 residues. V was pared by 4 bases and J by 3 bases, with 10 bases of the junction left unmatched. CDR3 nucleotides: TGTGCCATCAGTGGATTACAGGGGTACGGAACAGATACGCAGTATTTT. It specifies CAISGLQGYGTDTQYF.

The chain couples TRBV19 to TRBJ1-6; 7 nucleotides match TRBD1. CDR1 and CDR2 from the germline V gene are LNHDA and SQIVND (reference sequence). CDR3 length: 14 residues. Trimming at V came to 6 bases and at J to 6 bases, leaving 5 bases not matched to a gene. CDR3 in DNA: TGTGCCAGTAGCTTATCAGGGGGTAATTCACCCCTCCACTTT. Its translation: CASSLSGGNSPLHF.

The J gene is TRBJ1-4, the V gene TRBV6-5; 7 positions agree with TRBD1. This CDR3 has 13 residues. After removal of 10 bases from V and 7 bases from J, the junction contained 9 bases not matched to a gene. Germline V CDR1 and CDR2: MNHEY, SVGAGI. CDR3 in DNA: TGTGCCACCGAAGGGACAGTGGTTGAAAAACTGTTTTTT. Amino acid sequence: CATEGTVVEKLFF.

The rearrangement joins TRBV14 to TRBJ2-5; D is unclear. Germline CDR1 reads SGHDN; CDR2 reads FVKESK. V dropped 2 bases and J dropped 4 bases, with 8 bases sitting between them. The CDR3 spans 13 residues. The CDR3 here is CASSQKRRETQYF. DNA for the CDR3: TGTGCCAGCAGCCAAAAGCGCCGAGAGACCCAGTACTTC.

V usage is TRBV9 and J usage is TRBJ2-2, with D perhaps TRBD1 (5 bases). Germline V gene lookup returns CDR1 SGDLS and CDR2 YYNGEE. There are 14 residues in the CDR3. The V end lost 2 bases, the J end lost 5 bases, and 10 bases lay between the germline ends. CDR3 residues: CASSVQGRTGELFF. The CDR3 DNA is TGTGCCAGCAGCGTTCAGGGTCGGACCGGGGAGCTGTTTTTT. The full variable domain, its missing parts supplied by reference TRBV9 and TRBJ2-2, is DSGVTQTPKHLITATGQRVTLRCSPRSGDLSVYWYQQSLDQGLQFLIQYYNGEERAKGNILERFSAQQFPDLHSELNLSSLELGDSALYFCASSVQGRTGELFFGEGSRLTVL.

The chain has TRBV10-3 and TRBJ1-1; D possibly corresponds to TRBD1 (5 bases). The CDR3 consists of 14 residues. Trimming removed 5 bases from V and 5 bases from J, with 15 bases in between. The germline V gene encodes CDR1 ENHRY and CDR2 SYGVKD. CDR3: CAISQGGGGTEAFF. The CDR3 nucleotides read TGTGCCATCAGTCAGGGCGGGGGAGGGACTGAAGCTTTCTTT.

The chain recombines TRBV10-2 with TRBJ1-1; no definite D call. This CDR3 comprises 14 residues. Germline assignment: CDR1 WSHSY and CDR2 SAAADI. V lost 2 bases and J 0 bases, leaving 7 bases between the germline ends. CDR3 amino acids: CASSETVMNTEAFF. In DNA form, the CDR3 reads TGCGCCAGCAGTGAGACGGTAATGAACACTGAAGCTTTCTTT.

The chain recombines TRBV15 with TRBJ2-3; TRBD1 aligns across 8 bases. Looked up from germline, CDR1 is LNHNV and CDR2 is YYDKDF (reference sequence). The CDR3 extends over 16 amino acids. V shed 5 bases and J 2 bases; nucleotides not matched to a gene: 9. As DNA, the CDR3 is TGTGCCACCAGCCCGAGGACAGGGCATTCCACAGATACGCAGTATTTT. It is translated as CATSPRTGHSTDTQYF. Complete variable domain (other parts from reference TRBV15 and TRBJ2-3): DAMVIQNPRYQVTQFGKPVTLSCSQTLNHNVMYWYQQKSSQAPKLLFHYYDKDFNNEADTPDNFQSRRPNTSFCFLDIRSPGLGDTAMYLCATSPRTGHSTDTQYFGPGTRLTVL.

This rearrangement joins TRBV7-2 to TRBJ2-1, with unresolved D. Germline loops: CDR1 SGHTA, CDR2 FQGNSA. With 3 bases removed from V and 9 bases from J, the gap between germline ends came to 12 bases. The CDR3 spans 13 residues. CDR3 in amino acids: CASSFSLVSEQFF. CDR3 bases: TGTGCCAGCAGCTTTAGTCTAGTTTCTGAGCAGTTCTTC.

This clone was observed a single time. This sequence joins TRBV5-5 and TRBJ2-5; 8 nucleotides match TRBD2. The germline V gene has CDR1 SGHKS and CDR2 YYEKEE (reference sequence). CDR3 length: 16 amino acids. With V trimmed by 0 bases and J by 7 bases, 11 bases remained unmatched. The CDR3 DNA is TGTGCCAGCAGCTTGGAGGCTAGCGGGTCTGGCCGGACCCAGTACTTC. It is translated as CASSLEASGSGRTQYF.

This chain links TRBV3-1 (or the pseudogene TRBV3-2) with TRBJ2-3; 8 nucleotides align to TRBD1. CDR3 length: 15 residues. V was pared by 6 bases and J by 2 bases, with 7 bases of the junction left unmatched. The V gene's germline CDR1 is LGHDT and CDR2 YNNKEL (reference sequence). DNA of the CDR3: TGTGCCAGCAGTCATGGACAGGGATTCACAGATACGCAGTATTTT. It encodes CASSHGQGFTDTQYF.

V usage is TRBV18 and J usage is TRBJ2-6, with 8 bases that match TRBD1. CDR1 and CDR2 (germline): KGHSH, LQKENI. The CDR3 covers 18 residues. The J segment lost 3 bases and the V segment lost 1 base, leaving 8 bases of the junction unmatched. This chain's CDR3 is CASSPLRTGIVGANVLTF. CDR3 nucleotide sequence: TGTGCCAGCTCACCACTTAGGACAGGGATCGTTGGGGCCAACGTCCTGACTTTC.

This rearrangement joins TRBV16 to TRBJ2-2, with 10 bases matching TRBD1. CDR3 length equals 14 residues. Germline V lookup: CDR1 KGHSY, CDR2 FQNENV. V shed 4 bases, J shed 7 bases, and the junction held 3 bases outside the gene matches. The CDR3 is CASSPGQGDGELFF. CDR3 nucleotides: TGTGCCAGCAGCCCCGGACAGGGGGACGGGGAGCTGTTTTTT.

This clone was counted once. The J gene is TRBJ2-2, the V gene TRBV5-4, with TRBD1 identical over 7 bases. Unmatched junction bases numbered 8, after V lost 5 bases and J lost 7 bases. The CDR3 runs to 14 residues. From germline, CDR1 is SGHNT and CDR2 YYREEE (reference sequence). The CDR3 DNA reads TGTGCCAGCAGTCTCGGACAGGCCGGCGGGGAGCTGTTTTTT. Its protein is CASSLGQAGGELFF.